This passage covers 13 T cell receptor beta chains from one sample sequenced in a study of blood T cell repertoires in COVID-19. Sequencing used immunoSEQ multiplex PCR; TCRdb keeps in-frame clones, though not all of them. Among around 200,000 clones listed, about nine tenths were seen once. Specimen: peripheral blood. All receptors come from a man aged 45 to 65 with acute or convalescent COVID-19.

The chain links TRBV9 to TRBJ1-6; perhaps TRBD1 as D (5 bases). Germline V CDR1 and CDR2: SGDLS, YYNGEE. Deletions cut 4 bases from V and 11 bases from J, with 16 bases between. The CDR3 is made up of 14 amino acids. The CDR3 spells CASSSGAGATPLHF. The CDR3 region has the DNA TGTGCCAGCAGCTCTGGGGCAGGCGCTACACCCCTCCACTTT.

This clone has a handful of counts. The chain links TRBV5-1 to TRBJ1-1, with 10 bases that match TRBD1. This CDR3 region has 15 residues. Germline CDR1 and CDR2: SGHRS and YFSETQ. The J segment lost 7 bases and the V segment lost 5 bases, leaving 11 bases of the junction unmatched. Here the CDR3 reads CASRIAGQGSLEAFF. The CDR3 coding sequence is TGCGCCAGCAGAATTGCGGGACAGGGGTCGCTTGAAGCTTTCTTT.

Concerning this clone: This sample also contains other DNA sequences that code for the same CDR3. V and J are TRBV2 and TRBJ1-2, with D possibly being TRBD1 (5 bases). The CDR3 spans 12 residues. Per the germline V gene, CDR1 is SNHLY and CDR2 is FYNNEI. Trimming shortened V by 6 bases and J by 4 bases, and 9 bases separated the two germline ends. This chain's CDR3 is CASRPDSYGYTF. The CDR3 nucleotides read TGTGCCAGCAGACCCGACAGCTATGGCTACACCTTC.

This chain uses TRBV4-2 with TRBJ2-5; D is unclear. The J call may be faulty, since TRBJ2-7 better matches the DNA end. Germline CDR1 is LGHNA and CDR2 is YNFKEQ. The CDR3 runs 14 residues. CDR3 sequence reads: CASSQDGVDYEQYF. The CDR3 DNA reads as TGTGCCAGCAGCCAAGATGGGGTGGACTACGAGCAGTACTTC.

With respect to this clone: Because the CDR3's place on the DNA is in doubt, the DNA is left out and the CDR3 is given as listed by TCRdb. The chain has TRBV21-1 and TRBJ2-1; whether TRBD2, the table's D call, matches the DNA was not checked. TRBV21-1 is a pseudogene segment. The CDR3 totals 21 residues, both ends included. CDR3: CASSNSFGGGTRHPSYNEQFF.

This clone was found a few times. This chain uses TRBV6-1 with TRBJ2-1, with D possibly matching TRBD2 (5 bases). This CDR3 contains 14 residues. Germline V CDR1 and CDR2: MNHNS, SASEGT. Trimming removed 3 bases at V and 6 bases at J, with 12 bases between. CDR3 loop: CASSEDWVTNEQFF. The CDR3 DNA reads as TGTGCCAGCAGTGAGGACTGGGTTACCAATGAGCAGTTCTTC.

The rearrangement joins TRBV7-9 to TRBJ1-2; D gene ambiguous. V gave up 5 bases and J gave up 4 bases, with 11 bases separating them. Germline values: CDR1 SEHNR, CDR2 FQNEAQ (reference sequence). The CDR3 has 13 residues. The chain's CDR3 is CASSQGAVYGYTF. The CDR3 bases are TGTGCCAGCAGCCAAGGAGCCGTCTATGGCTACACCTTC.

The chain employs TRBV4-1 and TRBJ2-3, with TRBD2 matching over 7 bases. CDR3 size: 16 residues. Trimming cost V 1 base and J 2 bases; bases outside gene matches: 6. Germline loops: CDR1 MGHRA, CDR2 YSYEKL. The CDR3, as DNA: TGCGCCAGCAGCCAAGGGGCGGGGGTCGCCACAGATACGCAGTATTTT. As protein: CASSQGAGVATDTQYF.

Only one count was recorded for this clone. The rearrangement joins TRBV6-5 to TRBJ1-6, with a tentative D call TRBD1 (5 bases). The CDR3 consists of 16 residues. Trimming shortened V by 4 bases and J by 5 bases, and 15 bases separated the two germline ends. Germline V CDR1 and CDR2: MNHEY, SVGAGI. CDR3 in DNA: TGTGCCAGCAGTTTCGGAAAGGGGAGGGATAATTCACCCCTCCACTTT. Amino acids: CASSFGKGRDNSPLHF.

CDR3 coding DNA: TGTGCCAGCAGCGTAGGAGGAGGTTCCGGATCGTACAATGAGCAGTTCTTC. Translating it yields CASSVGGGSGSYNEQFF. The genes are TRBV9 and TRBJ2-1, with D perhaps matching TRBD2 (5 bases). In germline, CDR1 is SGDLS, CDR2 YYNGEE. Deletions cut 0 bases from V and 4 bases from J, with 17 bases between. The CDR3 has 17 residues.

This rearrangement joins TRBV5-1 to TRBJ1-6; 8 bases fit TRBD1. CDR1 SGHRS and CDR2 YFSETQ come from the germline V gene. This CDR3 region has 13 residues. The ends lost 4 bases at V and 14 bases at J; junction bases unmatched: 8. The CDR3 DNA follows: TGCGCCAGCAGCCCTGGACAGGGTCAGGCCCTCCACTTT. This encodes CASSPGQGQALHF.

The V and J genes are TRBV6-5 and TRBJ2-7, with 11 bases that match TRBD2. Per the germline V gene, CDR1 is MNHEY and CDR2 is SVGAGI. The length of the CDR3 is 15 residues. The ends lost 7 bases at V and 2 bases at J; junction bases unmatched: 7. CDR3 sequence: CASKVAGGGPYEQYF. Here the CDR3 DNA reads TGTGCCAGCAAGGTAGCGGGGGGGGGACCCTACGAGCAGTACTTC.

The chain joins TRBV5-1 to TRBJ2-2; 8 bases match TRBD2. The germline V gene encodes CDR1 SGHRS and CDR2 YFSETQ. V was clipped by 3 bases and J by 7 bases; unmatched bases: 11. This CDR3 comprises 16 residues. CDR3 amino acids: CASSSGWTSRNGELFF. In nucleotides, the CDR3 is TGCGCCAGCAGCTCCGGATGGACTAGCCGGAACGGGGAGCTGTTTTTT.